The source of this T cell receptor beta chain is a study of blood T cell repertoires in COVID-19. About the study: COVID-19 samples, acute and convalescent, were from the United States, Italy and Spain. Nucleic acid was either cDNA or gDNA, and it came from T cells, B-cell-depleted T cells, or PBMCs.

As processed by the authors: Counts of nucleated cells, estimated from reference gene primer amplification, were obtained. TCRdb's table, derived via immunoSEQ multiplex PCR, lists solely in-frame clones and lacks some. Clone size and the V and J calls come from that table; the DNA yielded D and trimming. The repertoire holds more than 150,000 clones, with about four fifths as singletons. CDR3 size: 13 residues. Germline lookup yields CDR1 LNHDA and CDR2 SQIVND (reference sequence). The V and J ends lost 8 bases and 3 bases, in that order; junction bases with no gene match: 3. The chain combines TRBV19 with TRBJ1-1; 10 bases match TRBD1. The sample was peripheral blood. The receptor's source is a human donor in a cohort sampled during active COVID-19. The CDR3 here is CASGTGEDTEAFF. The CDR3 coding sequence is TGTGCCAGTGGGACAGGGGAGGACACTGAAGCTTTCTTT.